This T cell receptor (beta chain) was observed in a study of vaccination and CD4 T cells after COVID-19. Across the whole study: Diagnosis preceded the drawing of post-COVID samples by a median approximately 100 days (range 35 to 161). Overlapping peptides of the spike proteins of SARS-CoV-2, HCoV-NL63, HCoV-OC43 and HCoV-229E were used for cell stimulation. No peptide, an HIV-1 Nef pool, or a CEFX pool was what each control culture received.

Sequence data for DNA of cultured CD4+ T cells were generated by the Oncomine TCR Beta short-read assay. TCRdb reanalysed the PCR reads using MiXCR and keeps one entry per CDR3 protein. This table has thousands of distinct CDR3 sequences, roughly 50% appearing once. Germline CDR1 and CDR2: MNHNS and SASEGT. Trimming shortened V by 4 bases and J by 0 bases, and 10 bases separated the two germline ends. The CDR3 has 15 residues. Treatment meaning: approximately 10-day PBMC culture with coronavirus spike peptide pools or control peptides (ViraFEST assay). During the years 2011-2018, before the COVID-19 pandemic, the unexposed donor's CD4+ T cells were collected. As regards this clonotype: No antigen is known for it.

This rearrangement joins TRBV6-1 to TRBJ1-5; no clear D. The receptor was derived from a human donor in good health. Source material: CD4+ T cells from blood, cultured in vitro. The CDR3 DNA reads as TGTGCCAGCAGTGTTCAGAGTTATAGCAATCAGCCCCAGCATTTT. As protein: CASSVQSYSNQPQHF.